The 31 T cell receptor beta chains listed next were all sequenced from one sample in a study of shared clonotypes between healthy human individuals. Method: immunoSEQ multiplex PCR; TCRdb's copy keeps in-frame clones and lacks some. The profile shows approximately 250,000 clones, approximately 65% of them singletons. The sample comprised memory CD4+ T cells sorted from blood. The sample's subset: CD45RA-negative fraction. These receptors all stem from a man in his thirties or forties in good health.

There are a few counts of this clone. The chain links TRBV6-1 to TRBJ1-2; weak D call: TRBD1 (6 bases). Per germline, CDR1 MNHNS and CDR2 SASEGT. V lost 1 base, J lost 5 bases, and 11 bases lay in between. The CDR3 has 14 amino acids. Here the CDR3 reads CASSEGQAYYGYTF. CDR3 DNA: TGTGCCAGCAGTGAAGGACAGGCCTATTATGGCTACACCTTC.

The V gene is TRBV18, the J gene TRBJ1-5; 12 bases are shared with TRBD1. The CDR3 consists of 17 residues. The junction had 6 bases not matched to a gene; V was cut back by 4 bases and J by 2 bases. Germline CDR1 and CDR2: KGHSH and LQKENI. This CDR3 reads CASSRGTGGVGNQPQHF. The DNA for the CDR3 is TGTGCCAGCTCACGAGGGACAGGGGGCGTGGGCAATCAGCCCCAGCATTTT.

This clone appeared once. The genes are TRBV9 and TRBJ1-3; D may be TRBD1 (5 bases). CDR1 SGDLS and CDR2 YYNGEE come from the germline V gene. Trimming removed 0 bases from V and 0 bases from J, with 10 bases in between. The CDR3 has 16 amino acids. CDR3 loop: CASSVAIGDSGNTIYF. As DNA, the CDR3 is TGTGCCAGCAGCGTAGCTATAGGGGACTCTGGAAACACCATATATTTT.

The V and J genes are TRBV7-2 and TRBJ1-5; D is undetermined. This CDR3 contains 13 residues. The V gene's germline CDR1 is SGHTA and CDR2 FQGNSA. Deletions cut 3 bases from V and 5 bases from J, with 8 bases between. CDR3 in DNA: TGTGCCAGCAGCTTCCTGATCGATCAGCCCCAGCATTTT. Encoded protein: CASSFLIDQPQHF.

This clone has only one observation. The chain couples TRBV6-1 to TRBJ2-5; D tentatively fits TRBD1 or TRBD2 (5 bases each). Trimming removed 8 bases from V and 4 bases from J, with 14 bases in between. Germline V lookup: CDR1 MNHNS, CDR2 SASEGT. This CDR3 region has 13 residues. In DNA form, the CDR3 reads TGTGCCAGCTCAAGCGATGGGGGAGAGACCCAGTACTTC. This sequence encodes CASSSDGGETQYF.

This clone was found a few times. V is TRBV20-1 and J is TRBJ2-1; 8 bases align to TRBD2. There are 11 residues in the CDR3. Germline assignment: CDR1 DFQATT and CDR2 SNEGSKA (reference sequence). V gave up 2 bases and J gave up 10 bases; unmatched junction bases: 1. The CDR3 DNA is TGCAGTGCTAGATCGGGGGGGGAGCAGTTCTTC. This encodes CSARSGGEQFF.

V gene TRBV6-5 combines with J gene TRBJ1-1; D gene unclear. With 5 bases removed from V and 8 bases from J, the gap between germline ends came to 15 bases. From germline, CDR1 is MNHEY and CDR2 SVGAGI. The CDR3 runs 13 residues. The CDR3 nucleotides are TGTGCCAGCAGTGGCCGTCTAAGTACAGAAGCTTTCTTT. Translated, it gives CASSGRLSTEAFF.

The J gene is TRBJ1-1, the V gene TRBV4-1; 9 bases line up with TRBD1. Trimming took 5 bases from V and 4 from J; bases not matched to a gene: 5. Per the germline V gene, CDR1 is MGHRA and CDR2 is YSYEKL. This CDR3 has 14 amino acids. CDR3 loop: CASSWTGAITEAFF. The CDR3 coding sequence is TGCGCCAGCAGCTGGACAGGGGCGATCACTGAAGCTTTCTTT.

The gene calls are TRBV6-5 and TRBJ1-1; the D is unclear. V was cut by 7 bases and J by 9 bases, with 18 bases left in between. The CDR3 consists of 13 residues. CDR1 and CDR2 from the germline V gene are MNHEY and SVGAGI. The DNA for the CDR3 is TGTGCCAGCACCCAGGCGTGGGGTGGAAAAGCTTTCTTT. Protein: CASTQAWGGKAFF.

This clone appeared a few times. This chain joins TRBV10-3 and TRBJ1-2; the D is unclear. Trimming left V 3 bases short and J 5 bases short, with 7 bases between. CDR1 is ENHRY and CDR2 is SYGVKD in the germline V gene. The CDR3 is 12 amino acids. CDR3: CAISDSEYGYTF. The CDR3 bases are TGTGCCATCAGTGACTCGGAGTATGGCTACACCTTC.

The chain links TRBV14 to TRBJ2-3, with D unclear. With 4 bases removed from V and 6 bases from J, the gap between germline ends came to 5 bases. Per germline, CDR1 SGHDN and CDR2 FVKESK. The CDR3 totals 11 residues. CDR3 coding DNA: TGTGCCAGCAGCCTTCGTGATACGCAGTATTTT. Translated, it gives CASSLRDTQYF. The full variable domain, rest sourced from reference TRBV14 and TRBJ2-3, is EAGVTQFPSHSVIEKGQTVTLRCDPISGHDNLYWYRRVMGKEIKFLLHFVKESKQDESGMPNNRFLAERTGGTYSTLKVQPAELEDSGVYFCASSLRDTQYFGPGTRLTVL.

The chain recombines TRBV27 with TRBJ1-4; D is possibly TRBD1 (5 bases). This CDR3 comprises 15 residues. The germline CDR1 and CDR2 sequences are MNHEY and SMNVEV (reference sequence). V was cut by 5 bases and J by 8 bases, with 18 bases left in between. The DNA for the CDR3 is TGTGCCAGCAGTCGAGGCGGGGGAATCGGGGAAAAACTGTTTTTT. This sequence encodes CASSRGGGIGEKLFF.

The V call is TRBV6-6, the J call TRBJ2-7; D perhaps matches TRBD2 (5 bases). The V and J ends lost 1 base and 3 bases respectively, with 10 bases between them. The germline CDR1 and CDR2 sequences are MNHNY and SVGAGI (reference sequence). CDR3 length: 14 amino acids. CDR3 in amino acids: CASSYWGVSYEQYF. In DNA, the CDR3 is TGTGCCAGCAGTTACTGGGGAGTTAGCTACGAGCAGTACTTC.

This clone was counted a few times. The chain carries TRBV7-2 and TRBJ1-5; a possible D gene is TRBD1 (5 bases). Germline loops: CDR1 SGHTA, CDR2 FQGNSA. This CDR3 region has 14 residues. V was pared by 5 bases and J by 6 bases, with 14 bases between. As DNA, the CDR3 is TGTGCCAGCAGCCCCGGGGGGTCCGGTCAGCCCCAGCATTTT. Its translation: CASSPGGSGQPQHF.

The CDR3: CASSIINRGWGYTF. CDR3 nucleotides: TGTGCCAGCAGTATAATCAACAGGGGATGGGGCTACACCTTC. V usage is TRBV28 and J usage is TRBJ1-2; 7 bases agree with TRBD1. The CDR3 has 14 residues. Losses at the gene ends were 5 bases for V and 8 bases for J; bases not matched to a gene: 11. Germline-derived CDR1 and CDR2 are MDHEN and SYDVKM.

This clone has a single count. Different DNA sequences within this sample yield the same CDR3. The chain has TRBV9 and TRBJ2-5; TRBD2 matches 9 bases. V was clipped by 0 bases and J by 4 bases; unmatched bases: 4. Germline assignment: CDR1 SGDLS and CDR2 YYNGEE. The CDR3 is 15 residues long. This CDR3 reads CASSVAGGGVETQYF. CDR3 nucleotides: TGTGCCAGCAGCGTAGCTGGCGGGGGGGTAGAGACCCAGTACTTC.

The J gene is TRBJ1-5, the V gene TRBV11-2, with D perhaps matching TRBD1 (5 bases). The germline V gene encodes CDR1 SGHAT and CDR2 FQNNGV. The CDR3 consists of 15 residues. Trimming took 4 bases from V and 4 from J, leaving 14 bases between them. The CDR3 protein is CASSSWAGGNQPQHF. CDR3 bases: TGTGCCAGCAGCTCATGGGCCGGGGGGAATCAGCCCCAGCATTTT.

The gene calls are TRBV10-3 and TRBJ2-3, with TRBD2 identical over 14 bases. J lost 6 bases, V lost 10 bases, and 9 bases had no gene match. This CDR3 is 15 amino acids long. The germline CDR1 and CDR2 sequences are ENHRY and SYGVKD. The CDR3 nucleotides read TGTGCCACCCAAGGACTAGCGGGAGGAGTCGATACGCAGTATTTT. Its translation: CATQGLAGGVDTQYF.

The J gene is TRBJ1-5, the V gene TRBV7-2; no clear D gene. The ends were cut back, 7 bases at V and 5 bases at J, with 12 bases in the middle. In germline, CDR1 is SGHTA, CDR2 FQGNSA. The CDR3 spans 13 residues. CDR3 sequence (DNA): TGTGCCAGCACCCCCAGTGAAGATCAGCCCCAGCATTTT. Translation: CASTPSEDQPQHF.

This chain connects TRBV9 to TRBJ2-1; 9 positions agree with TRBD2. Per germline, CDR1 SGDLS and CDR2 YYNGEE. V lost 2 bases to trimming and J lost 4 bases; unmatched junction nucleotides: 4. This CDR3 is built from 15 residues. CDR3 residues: CASSVTSGLYNEQFF. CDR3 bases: TGTGCCAGCAGCGTGACTAGCGGACTTTACAATGAGCAGTTCTTC.

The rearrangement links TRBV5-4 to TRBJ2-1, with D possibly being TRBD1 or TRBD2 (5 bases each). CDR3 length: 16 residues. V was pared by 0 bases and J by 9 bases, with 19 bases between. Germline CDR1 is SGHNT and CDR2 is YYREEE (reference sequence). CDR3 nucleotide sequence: TGTGCCAGCAGCTTGGTAGGGACGTCGTCGGATGGTGAGCAGTTCTTC. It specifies CASSLVGTSSDGEQFF.

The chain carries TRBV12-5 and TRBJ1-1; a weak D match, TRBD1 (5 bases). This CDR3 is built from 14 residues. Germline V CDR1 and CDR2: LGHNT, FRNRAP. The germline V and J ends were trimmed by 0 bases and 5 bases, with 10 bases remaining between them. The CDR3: CASGLVPPGTEAFF. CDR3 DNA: TGTGCTAGTGGTTTGGTACCCCCAGGGACTGAAGCTTTCTTT.

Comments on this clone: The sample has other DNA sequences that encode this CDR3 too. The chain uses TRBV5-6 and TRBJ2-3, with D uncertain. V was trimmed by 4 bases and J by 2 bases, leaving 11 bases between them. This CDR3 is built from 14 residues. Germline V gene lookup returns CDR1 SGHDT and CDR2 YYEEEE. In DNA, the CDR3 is TGTGCCAGCAGCCCCACCCTTCCCACAGATACGCAGTATTTT. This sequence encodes CASSPTLPTDTQYF.

The CDR3 DNA sequence: TGTGCCAGCAGCGAAGCGGGAGTCAGCTACGAGCAGTACTTC. Protein: CASSEAGVSYEQYF. The rearrangement links TRBV7-9 to TRBJ2-7; 8 bases match TRBD2. The V and J ends lost 5 bases and 3 bases, in that order; junction bases with no gene match: 6. CDR3 length equals 14 residues. Per the germline V gene, CDR1 is SEHNR and CDR2 is FQNEAQ (reference sequence). Full variable domain (missing parts from reference TRBV7-9 and TRBJ2-7): DTGVSQNPRHKITKRGQNVTFRCDPISEHNRLYWYRQTLGQGPEFLTYFQNEAQLEKSRLLSDRFSAERPKGSFSTLEIQRTEQGDSAMYLCASSEAGVSYEQYFGPGTRLTVT.

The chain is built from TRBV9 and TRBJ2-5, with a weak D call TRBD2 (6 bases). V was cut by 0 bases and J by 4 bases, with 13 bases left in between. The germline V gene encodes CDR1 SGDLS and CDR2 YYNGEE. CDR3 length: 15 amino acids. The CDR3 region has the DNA TGTGCCAGCAGCGTAGCGGAGGGCGCGGGAGAGACCCAGTACTTC. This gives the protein CASSVAEGAGETQYF.

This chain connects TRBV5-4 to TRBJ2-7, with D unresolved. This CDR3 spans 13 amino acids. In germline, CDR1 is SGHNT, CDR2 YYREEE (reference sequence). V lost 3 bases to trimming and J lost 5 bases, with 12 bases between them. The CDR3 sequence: CASSSRNTDEQYF. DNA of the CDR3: TGTGCCAGCAGCTCACGGAATACAGACGAGCAGTACTTC. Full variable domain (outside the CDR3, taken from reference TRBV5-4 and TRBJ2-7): ETGVTQSPTHLIKTRGQQVTLRCSSQSGHNTVSWYQQALGQGPQFIFQYYREEENGRGNFPPRFSGLQFPNYSSELNVNALELDDSALYLCASSSRNTDEQYFGPGTRLTVT.

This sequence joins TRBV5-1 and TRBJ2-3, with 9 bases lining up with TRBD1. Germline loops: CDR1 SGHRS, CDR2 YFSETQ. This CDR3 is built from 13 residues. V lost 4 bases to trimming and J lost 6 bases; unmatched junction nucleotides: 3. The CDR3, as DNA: TGCGCCAGCAGCGGACAGGGGACGGATACGCAGTATTTT. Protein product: CASSGQGTDTQYF.

DNA for the CDR3: TGTGCCAGCAGCTTAAGTCAGGGTTTGGGCTACACCTTC. Translated: CASSLSQGLGYTF. This chain links TRBV7-3 with TRBJ1-2; the D gene is possibly TRBD1 (5 bases). The CDR3 length is 13 residues. From germline, CDR1 is SGHTA and CDR2 FQGTGA. V was cut by 1 base and J by 8 bases, with 11 bases left in between.

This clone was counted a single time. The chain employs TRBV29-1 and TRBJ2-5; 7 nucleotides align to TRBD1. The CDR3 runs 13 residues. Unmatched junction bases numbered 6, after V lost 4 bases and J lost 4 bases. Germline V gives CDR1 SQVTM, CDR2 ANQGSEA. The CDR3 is CSVGPGGSETQYF. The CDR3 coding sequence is TGCAGCGTTGGCCCAGGGGGATCAGAGACCCAGTACTTC.

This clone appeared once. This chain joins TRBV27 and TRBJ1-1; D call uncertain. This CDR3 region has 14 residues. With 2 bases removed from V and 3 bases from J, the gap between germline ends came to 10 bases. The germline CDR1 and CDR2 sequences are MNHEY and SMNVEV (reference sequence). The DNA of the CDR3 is TGTGCCAGCAGTTTAACGTGGGCTCACACTGAAGCTTTCTTT. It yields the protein CASSLTWAHTEAFF.

CDR3 in amino acids: CASSLRLAGMNTGELFF. The CDR3 bases are TGTGCCAGCAGTTTACGACTAGCGGGTATGAACACCGGGGAGCTGTTTTTT. The chain uses TRBV28 and TRBJ2-2, with 10 bases aligning to TRBD2. The CDR3 length is 17 residues. V trimming: 2 bases; J trimming: 1 base; junction bases outside the gene matches: 4. Germline V lookup: CDR1 MDHEN, CDR2 SYDVKM.